This paragraph reports one T cell receptor (beta chain). Germline CDR1 is SNHLY and CDR2 is FYNNEI. The CDR3 consists of 15 residues. The data derive from a study of monozygotic twins with inflammatory bowel disease. TCRdb reanalyzed the 5' RACE reads, giving one entry per CDR3 protein sequence and no DNA. This sample's clone table lists nearly 450,000 distinct CDR3 sequences. Material: blood. The chain is built from TRBV2 and TRBJ1-2. The sequence came from a human donor with ulcerative colitis or Crohn's disease, or a healthy co-twin of an affected twin (not recorded which). The CDR3 here is CASSEAWLPNYGYTF.